Listed here is a single T cell receptor (beta chain). The sample originates from a study of T cell responses to AZD1222 COVID-19 vaccine. CDR1 and CDR2 (germline): GTSNPN, SVGIG (reference sequence). This CDR3 comprises 12 residues. Deletions cut 7 bases from V and 2 bases from J, with 9 bases between. Some clones are missing from TCRdb's copy, which holds only in-frame ones; the method was immunoSEQ multiplex PCR. The sample consists of about 97,000 clones, around 89% of them appearing once. This sequence originates from an adult in good health. This chain connects TRBV30 to TRBJ1-3, with D perhaps TRBD1 (5 bases). Here the sequenced sample was peripheral blood, taken on day 0 of AZD1222 vaccination. CDR3 DNA: TGTGCCTCCGGGACCCCTGGAAACACCATATATTTT. Encoded protein: CASGTPGNTIYF.